The text below deals with one T cell receptor (beta chain). The antigen is undetermined. Unrecorded immune exposures were likely, despite nominal health at sampling. This sample was taken from a study of cytomegalovirus exposure and HLA in healthy donors. Regarding the study as a whole: With later analysis, a missense DCLRE1C variant became linked to TCR beta V- and J-gene trimming.

The study ran its PCR with 60 Vbeta and 13 Jbeta primers. Assay: immunoSEQ multiplex PCR; the TCRdb copy retains only in-frame clones and omits some. The sample lists 150,000 to 250,000 clones; roughly 78% were seen once. This CDR3 region has 13 residues. V was clipped by 9 bases and J by 7 bases; unmatched bases: 10. The V gene's germline CDR1 is MNHNY and CDR2 SVGAGI (reference sequence). The rearrangement uses TRBV6-6 and TRBJ2-7, with TRBD1 matching over 9 bases. Sequencing input: PBMCs. The sequence was collected from a woman in her twenties or thirties in good health and CMV-seropositive. CDR3 loop: CASIRGQGLEQYF. For the CDR3, the DNA is TGTGCCAGTATCCGGGGACAGGGTCTGGAGCAGTACTTC.